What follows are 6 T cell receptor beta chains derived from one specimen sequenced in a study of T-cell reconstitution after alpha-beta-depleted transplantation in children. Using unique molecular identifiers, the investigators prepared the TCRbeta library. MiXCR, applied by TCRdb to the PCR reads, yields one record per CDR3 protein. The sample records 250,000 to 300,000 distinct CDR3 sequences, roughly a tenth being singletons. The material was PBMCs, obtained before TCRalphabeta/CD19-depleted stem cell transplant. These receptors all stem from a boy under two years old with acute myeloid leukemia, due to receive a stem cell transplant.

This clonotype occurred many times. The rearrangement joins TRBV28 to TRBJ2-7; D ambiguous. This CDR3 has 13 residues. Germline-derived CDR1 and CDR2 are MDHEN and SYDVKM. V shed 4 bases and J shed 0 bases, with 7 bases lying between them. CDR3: CASSWGLSYEQYF. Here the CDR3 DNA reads TGTGCCAGCAGTTGGGGTCTCTCCTACGAGCAGTACTTC. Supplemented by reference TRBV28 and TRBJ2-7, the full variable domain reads DVKVTQSSRYLVKRTGEKVFLECVQDMDHENMFWYRQDPGLGLRLIYFSYDVKMKEKGDIPEGYSVSREKKERFSLILESASTNQTSMYLCASSWGLSYEQYFGPGTRLTVT.

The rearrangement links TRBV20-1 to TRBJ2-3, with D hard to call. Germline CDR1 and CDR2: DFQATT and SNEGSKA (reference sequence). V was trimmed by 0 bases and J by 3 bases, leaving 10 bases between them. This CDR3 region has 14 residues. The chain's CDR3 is CSARDARGTDTQYF. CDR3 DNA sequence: TGCAGTGCTAGAGACGCCAGAGGTACAGATACGCAGTATTTT.

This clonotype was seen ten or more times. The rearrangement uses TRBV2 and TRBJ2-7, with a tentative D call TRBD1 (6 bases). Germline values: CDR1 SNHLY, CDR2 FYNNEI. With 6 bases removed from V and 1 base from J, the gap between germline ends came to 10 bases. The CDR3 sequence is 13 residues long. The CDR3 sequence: CASRVQGSYEQYF. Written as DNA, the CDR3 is TGTGCCAGCAGGGTACAGGGATCCTACGAGCAGTACTTC.

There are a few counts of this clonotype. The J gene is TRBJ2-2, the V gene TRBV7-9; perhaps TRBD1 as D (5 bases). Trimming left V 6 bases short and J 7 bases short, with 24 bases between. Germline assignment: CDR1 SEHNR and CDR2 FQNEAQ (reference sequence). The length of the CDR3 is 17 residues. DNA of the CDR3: TGTGCCAGCAGTGGGTCAGGGTCGGTGGACCGGATCGGGGAGCTGTTTTTT. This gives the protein CASSGSGSVDRIGELFF.

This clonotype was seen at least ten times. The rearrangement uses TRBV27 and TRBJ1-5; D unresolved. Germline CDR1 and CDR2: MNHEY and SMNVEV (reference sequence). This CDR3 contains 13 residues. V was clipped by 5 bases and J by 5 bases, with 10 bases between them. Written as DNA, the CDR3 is TGTGCCAGCAGTGTCCTGAAGGATCAGCCCCAGCATTTT. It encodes CASSVLKDQPQHF.

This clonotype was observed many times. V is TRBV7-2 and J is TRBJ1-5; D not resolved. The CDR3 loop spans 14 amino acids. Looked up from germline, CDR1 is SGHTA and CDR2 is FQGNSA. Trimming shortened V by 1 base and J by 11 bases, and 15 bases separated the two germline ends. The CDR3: CASSLEGVYGTQHF. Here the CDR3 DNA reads TGTGCCAGCAGCTTAGAGGGAGTTTATGGGACCCAGCATTTT.